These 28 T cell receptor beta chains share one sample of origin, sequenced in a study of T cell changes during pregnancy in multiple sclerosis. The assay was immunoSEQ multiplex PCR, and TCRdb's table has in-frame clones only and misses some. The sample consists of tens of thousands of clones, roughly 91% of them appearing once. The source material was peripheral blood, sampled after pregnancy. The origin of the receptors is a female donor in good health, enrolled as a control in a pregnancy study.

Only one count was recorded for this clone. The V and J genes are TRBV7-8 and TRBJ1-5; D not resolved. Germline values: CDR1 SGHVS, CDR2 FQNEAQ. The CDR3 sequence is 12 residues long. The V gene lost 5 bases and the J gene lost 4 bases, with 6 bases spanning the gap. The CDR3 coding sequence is TGTGCCAGCAGCCATAGAAATCAGCCCCAGCATTTT. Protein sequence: CASSHRNQPQHF.

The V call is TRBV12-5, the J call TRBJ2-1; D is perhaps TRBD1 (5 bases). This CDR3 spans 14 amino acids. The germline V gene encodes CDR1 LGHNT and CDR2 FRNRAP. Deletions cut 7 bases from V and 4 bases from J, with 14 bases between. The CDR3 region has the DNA TGTGCTAGTGCCCTGGACATGGGTTACAATGAGCAGTTCTTC. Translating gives CASALDMGYNEQFF.

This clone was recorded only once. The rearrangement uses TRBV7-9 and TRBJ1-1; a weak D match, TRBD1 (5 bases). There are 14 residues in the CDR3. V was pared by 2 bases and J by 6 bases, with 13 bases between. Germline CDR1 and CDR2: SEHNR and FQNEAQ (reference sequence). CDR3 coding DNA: TGTGCCAGCAGCTTATTTTCGAAGGGGCCTGAAGCTTTCTTT. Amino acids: CASSLFSKGPEAFF. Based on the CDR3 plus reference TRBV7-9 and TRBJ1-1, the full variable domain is DTGVSQNPRHKITKRGQNVTFRCDPISEHNRLYWYRQTLGQGPEFLTYFQNEAQLEKSRLLSDRFSAERPKGSFSTLEIQRTEQGDSAMYLCASSLFSKGPEAFFGQGTRLTVV.

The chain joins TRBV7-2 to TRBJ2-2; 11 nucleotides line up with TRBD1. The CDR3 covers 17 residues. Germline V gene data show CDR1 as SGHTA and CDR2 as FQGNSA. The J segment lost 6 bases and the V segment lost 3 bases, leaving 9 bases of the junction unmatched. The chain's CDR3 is CASSFLGTGGSAGELFF. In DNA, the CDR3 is TGTGCCAGCAGCTTCCTTGGGACAGGGGGGAGCGCCGGGGAGCTGTTTTTT.

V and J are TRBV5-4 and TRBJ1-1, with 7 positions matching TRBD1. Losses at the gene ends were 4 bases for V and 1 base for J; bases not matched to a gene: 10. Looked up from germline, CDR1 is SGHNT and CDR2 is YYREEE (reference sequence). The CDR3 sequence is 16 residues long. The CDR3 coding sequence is TGTGCCAGCAGCCCAAACACCGGGACAGCGAACACTGAAGCTTTCTTT. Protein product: CASSPNTGTANTEAFF.

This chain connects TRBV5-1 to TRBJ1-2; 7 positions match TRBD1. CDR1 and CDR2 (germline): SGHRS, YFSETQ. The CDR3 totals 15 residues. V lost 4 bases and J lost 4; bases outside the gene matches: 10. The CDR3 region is CASSLTGQEGYGYTF. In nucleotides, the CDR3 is TGCGCCAGCAGCCTCACCGGACAGGAGGGCTATGGCTACACCTTC.

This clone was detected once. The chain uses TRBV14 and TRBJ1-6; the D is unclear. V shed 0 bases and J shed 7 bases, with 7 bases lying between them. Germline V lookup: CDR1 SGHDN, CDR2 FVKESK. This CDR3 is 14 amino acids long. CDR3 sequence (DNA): TGTGCCAGCAGCCAAGAGTCGGTGAATTCACCCCTCCACTTT. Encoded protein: CASSQESVNSPLHF.

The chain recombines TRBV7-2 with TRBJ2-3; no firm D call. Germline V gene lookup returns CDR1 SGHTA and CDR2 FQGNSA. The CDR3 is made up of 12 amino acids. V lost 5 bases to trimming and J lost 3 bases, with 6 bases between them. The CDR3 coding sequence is TGTGCCAGCAGCCGGGTAACAGATACGCAGTATTTT. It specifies CASSRVTDTQYF.

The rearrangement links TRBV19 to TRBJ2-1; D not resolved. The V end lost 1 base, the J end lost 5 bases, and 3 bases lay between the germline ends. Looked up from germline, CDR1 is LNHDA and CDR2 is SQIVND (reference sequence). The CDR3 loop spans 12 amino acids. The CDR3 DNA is TGTGCCAGTAGTATAGGTAACAATGAGCAGTTCTTC. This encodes CASSIGNNEQFF.

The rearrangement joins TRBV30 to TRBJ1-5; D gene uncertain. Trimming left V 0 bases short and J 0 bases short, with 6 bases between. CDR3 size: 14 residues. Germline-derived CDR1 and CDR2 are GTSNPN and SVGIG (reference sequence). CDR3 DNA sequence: TGTGCCTGGAGTGTACAGAGTAGCAATCAGCCCCAGCATTTT. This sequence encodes CAWSVQSSNQPQHF.

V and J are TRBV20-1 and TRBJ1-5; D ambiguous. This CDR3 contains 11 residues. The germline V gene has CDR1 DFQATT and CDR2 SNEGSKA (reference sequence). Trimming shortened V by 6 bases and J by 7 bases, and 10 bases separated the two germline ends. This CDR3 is CSAQYEQPQHF. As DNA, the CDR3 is TGCAGTGCCCAATACGAGCAGCCCCAGCATTTT.

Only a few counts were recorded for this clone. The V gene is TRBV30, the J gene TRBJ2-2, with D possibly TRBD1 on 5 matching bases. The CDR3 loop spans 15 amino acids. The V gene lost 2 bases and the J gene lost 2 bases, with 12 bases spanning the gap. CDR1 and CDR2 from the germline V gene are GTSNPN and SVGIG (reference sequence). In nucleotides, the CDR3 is TGTGCCTGGAGTCGACGCAGGGCTAACACCGGGGAGCTGTTTTTT. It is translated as CAWSRRRANTGELFF. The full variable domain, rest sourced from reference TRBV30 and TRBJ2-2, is SQTIHQWPATLVQPVGSPLSLECTVEGTSNPNLYWYRQAAGRGLQLLFYSVGIGQISSEVPQNLSASRPQDRQFILSSKKLLLSDSGFYLCAWSRRRANTGELFFGEGSRLTVL.

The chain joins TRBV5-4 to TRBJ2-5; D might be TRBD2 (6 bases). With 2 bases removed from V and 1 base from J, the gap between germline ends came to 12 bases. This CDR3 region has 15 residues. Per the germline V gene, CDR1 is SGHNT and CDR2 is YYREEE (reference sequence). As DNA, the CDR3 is TGTGCCAGCAGCTTTTATAGCGGACCCCAAGAGACCCAGTACTTC. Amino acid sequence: CASSFYSGPQETQYF.

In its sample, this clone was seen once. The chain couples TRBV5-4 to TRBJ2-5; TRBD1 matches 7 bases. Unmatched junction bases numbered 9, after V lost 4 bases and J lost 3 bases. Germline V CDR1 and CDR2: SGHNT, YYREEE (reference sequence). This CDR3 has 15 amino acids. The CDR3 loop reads CASSRQGQKEETQYF. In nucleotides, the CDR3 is TGTGCCAGCAGCCGACAGGGACAAAAAGAAGAGACCCAGTACTTC.

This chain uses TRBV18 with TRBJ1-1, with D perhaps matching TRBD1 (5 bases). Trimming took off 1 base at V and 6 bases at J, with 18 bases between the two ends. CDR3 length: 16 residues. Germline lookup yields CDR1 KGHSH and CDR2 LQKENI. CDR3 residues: CASSPLQGMGEAEAFF. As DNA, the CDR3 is TGTGCCAGCTCACCACTTCAGGGAATGGGCGAGGCTGAAGCTTTCTTT.

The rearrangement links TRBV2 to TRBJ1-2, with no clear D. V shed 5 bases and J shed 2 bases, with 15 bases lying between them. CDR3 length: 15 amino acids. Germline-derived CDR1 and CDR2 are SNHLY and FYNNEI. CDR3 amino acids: CASSPFRGVNYGYTF. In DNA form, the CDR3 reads TGTGCCAGCAGTCCCTTCCGGGGTGTCAACTATGGCTACACCTTC.

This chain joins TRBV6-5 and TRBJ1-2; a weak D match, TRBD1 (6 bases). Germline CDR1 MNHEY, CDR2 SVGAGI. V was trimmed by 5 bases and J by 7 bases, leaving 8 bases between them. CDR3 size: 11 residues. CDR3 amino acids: CASSAGAGYTF. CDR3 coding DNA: TGTGCCAGCAGTGCAGGGGCTGGCTACACCTTC.

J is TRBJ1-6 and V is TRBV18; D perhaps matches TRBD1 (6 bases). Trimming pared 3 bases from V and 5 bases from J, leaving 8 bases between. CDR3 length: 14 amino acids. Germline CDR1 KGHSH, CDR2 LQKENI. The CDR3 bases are TGTGCCAGCTCACCGGACAGAAATAATTCACCCCTCCACTTT. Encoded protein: CASSPDRNNSPLHF.

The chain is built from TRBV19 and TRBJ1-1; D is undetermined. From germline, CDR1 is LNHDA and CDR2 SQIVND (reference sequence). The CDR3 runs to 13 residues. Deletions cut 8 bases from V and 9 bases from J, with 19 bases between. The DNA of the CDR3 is TGTGCCAGTGGTAATTTGGACTCAATGAAAGCTTTCTTT. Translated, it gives CASGNLDSMKAFF. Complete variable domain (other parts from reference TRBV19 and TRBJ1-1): DGGITQSPKYLFRKEGQNVTLSCEQNLNHDAMYWYRQDPGQGLRLIYYSQIVNDFQKGDIAEGYSVSREKKESFPLTVTSAQKNPTAFYLCASGNLDSMKAFFGQGTRLTVV.

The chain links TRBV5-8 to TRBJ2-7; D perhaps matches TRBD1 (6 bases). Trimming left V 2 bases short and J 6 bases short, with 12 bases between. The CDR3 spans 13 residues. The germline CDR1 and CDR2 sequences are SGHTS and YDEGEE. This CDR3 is CASSLTGLREQYF. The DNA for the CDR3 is TGTGCCAGCAGCTTAACAGGGTTGCGCGAGCAGTACTTC.

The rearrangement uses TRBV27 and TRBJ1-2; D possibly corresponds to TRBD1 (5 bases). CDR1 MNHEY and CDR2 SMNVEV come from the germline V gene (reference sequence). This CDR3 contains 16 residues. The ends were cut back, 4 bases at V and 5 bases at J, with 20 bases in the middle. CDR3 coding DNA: TGTGCCAGCAGTTCCCGGTTGCCGGGGGGGGAATATGGCTACACCTTC. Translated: CASSSRLPGGEYGYTF.

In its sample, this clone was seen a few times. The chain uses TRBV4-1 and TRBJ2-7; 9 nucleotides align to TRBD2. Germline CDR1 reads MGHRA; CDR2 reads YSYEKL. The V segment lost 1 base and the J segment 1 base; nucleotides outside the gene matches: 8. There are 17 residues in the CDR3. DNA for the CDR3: TGCGCCAGCAGCCAAGCCGCCTGGCGGGGGGGTTCCTACGAGCAGTACTTC. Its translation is CASSQAAWRGGSYEQYF.

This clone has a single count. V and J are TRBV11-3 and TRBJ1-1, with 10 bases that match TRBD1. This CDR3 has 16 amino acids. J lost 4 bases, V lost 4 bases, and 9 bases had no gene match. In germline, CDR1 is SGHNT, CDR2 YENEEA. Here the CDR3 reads CASSSRTGGESTEAFF. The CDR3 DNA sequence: TGTGCCAGCAGCTCTCGGACAGGGGGGGAGAGCACTGAAGCTTTCTTT.

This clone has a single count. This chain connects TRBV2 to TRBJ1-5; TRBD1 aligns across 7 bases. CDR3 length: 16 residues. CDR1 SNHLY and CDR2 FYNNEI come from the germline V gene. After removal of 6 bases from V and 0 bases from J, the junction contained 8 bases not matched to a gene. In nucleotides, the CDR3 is TGTGCCAGCAGCGTAGACAGGGCTCGTAGCAATCAGCCCCAGCATTTT. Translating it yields CASSVDRARSNQPQHF.

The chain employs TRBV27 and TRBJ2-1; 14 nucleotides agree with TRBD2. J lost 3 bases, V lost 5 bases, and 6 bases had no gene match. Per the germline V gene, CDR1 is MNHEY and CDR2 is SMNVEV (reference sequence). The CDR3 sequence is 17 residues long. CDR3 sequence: CASSRLAGGKNYNEQFF. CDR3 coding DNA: TGTGCCAGCAGTCGACTAGCGGGGGGGAAAAACTACAATGAGCAGTTCTTC.

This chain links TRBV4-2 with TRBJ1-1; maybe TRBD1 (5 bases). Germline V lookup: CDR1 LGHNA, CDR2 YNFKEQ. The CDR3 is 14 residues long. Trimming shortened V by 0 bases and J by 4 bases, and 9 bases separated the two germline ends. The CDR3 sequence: CASSQEGRGTEAFF. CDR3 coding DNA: TGTGCCAGCAGCCAAGAAGGGAGGGGCACTGAAGCTTTCTTT.

The CDR3 sequence: CASSLASGGAKYEQYF. CDR3 nucleotide sequence: TGTGCCAGCAGCTTGGCCAGCGGGGGGGCCAAGTACGAGCAGTACTTC. The chain has TRBV5-6 and TRBJ2-7; 10 positions agree with TRBD2. Germline V lookup: CDR1 SGHDT, CDR2 YYEEEE. Losses at the gene ends were 0 bases for V and 4 bases for J; bases not matched to a gene: 7. This CDR3 has 16 amino acids. The entire variable domain, with the rest obtained from reference TRBV5-6 and TRBJ2-7, is as follows: DAGVTQSPTHLIKTRGQQVTLRCSPKSGHDTVSWYQQALGQGPQFIFQYYEEEERQRGNFPDRFSGHQFPNYSSELNVNALLLGDSALYLCASSLASGGAKYEQYFGPGTRLTVT.

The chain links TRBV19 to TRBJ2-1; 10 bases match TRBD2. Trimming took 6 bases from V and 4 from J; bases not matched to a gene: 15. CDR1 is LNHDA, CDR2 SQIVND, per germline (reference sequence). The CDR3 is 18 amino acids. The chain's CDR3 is CASSTSGLAGDEYNEQFF. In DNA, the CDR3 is TGTGCCAGTAGCACGAGCGGTCTAGCGGGGGACGAGTACAATGAGCAGTTCTTC.